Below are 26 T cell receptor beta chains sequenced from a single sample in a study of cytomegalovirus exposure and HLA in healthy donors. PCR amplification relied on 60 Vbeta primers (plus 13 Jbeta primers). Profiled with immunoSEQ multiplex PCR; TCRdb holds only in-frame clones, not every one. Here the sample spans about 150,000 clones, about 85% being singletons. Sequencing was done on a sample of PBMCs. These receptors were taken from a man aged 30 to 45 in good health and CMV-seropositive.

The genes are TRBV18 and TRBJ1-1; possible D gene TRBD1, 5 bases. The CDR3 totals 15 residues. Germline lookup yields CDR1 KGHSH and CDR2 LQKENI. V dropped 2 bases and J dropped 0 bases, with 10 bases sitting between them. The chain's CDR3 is CASSPIAGVNTEAFF. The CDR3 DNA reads TGTGCCAGCTCACCAATCGCGGGGGTGAACACTGAAGCTTTCTTT.

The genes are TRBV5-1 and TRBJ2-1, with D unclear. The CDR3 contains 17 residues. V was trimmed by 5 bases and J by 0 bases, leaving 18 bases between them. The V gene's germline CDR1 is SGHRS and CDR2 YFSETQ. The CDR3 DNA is TGCGCCAGCAGACCCCGGCCCGACTCCCGCTCCTACAATGAGCAGTTCTTC. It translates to CASRPRPDSRSYNEQFF.

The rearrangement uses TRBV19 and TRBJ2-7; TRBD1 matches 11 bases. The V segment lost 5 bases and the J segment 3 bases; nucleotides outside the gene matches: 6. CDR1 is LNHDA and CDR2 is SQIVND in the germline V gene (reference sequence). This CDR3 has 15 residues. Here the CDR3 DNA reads TGTGCCAGTAGTCCAATGGACAGGGGGCACTACGAGCAGTACTTC. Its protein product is CASSPMDRGHYEQYF.

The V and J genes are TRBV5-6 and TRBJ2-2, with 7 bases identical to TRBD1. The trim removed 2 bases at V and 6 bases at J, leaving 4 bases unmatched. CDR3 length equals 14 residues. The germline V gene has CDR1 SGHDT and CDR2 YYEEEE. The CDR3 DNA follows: TGTGCCAGCAGCTTCGACAGGGCAGCCGGGGAGCTGTTTTTT. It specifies CASSFDRAAGELFF. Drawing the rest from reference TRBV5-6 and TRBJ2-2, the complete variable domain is DAGVTQSPTHLIKTRGQQVTLRCSPKSGHDTVSWYQQALGQGPQFIFQYYEEEERQRGNFPDRFSGHQFPNYSSELNVNALLLGDSALYLCASSFDRAAGELFFGEGSRLTVL.

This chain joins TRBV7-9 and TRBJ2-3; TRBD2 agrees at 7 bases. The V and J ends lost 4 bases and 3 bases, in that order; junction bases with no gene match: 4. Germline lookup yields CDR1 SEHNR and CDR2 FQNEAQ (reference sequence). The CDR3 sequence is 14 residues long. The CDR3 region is CASSWRGRTDTQYF. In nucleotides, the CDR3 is TGTGCCAGCAGCTGGCGGGGGAGAACAGATACGCAGTATTTT.

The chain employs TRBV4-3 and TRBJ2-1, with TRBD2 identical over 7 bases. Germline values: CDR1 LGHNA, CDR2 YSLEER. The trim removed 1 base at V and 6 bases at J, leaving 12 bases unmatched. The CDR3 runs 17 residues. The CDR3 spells CASSQVAGGSGGNEQFF. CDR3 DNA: TGCGCCAGCAGCCAAGTGGCCGGCGGGAGTGGGGGCAATGAGCAGTTCTTC.

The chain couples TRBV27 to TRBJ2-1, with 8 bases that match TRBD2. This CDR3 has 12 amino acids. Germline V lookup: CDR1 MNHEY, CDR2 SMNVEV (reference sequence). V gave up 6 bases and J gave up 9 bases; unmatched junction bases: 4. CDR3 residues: CASRNGRGEQFF. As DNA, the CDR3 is TGTGCCAGCAGGAACGGGAGGGGTGAGCAGTTCTTC.

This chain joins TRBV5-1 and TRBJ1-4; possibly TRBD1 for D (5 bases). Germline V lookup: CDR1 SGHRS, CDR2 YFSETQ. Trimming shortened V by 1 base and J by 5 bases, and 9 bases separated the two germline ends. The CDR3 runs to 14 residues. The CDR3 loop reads CASSLTGLNEKLFF. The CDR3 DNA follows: TGCGCCAGCAGCTTGACAGGTTTAAATGAAAAACTGTTTTTT.

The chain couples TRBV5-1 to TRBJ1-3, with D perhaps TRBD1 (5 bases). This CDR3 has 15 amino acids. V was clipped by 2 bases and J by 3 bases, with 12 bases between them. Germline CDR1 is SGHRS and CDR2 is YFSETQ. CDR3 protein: CASSFDSYRGNTIYF. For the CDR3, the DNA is TGCGCCAGCAGCTTCGACAGTTATCGTGGAAACACCATATATTTT.

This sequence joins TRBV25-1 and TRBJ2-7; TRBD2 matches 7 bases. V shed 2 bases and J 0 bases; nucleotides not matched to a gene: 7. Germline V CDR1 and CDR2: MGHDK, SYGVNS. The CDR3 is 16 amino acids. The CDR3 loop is CASSERELARSYEQYF. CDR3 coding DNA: TGTGCCAGCAGTGAACGGGAACTAGCGCGCTCCTACGAGCAGTACTTC.

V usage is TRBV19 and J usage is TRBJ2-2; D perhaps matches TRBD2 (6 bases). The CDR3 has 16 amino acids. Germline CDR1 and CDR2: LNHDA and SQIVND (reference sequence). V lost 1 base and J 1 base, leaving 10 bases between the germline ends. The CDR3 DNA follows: TGTGCCAGTAGTATAGCCCCGGGAGAGAACACCGGGGAGCTGTTTTTT. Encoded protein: CASSIAPGENTGELFF.

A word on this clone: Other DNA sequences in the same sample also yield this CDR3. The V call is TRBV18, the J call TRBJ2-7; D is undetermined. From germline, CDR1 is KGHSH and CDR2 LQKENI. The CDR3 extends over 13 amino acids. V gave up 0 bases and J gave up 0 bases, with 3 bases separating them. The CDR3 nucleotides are TGTGCCAGCTCACCACCGAGCTCCTACGAGCAGTACTTC. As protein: CASSPPSSYEQYF.

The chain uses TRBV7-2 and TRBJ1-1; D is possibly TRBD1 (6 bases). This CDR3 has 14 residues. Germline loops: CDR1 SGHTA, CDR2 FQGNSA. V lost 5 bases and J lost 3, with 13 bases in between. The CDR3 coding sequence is TGTGCCAGCAGCCGACAGGTTGGGGACACTGAAGCTTTCTTT. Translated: CASSRQVGDTEAFF.

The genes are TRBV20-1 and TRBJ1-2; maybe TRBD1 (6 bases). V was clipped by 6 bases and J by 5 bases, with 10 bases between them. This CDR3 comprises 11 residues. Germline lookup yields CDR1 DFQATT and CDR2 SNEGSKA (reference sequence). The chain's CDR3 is CSATQGYGYTF. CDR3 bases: TGCAGTGCAACACAGGGTTATGGCTACACCTTC.

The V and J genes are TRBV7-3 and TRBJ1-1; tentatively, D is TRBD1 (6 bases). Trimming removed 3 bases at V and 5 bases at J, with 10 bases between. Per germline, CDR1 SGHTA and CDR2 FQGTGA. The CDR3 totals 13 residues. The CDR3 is CASSFNRVTEAFF. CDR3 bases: TGTGCCAGCAGCTTCAACAGGGTGACTGAAGCTTTCTTT.

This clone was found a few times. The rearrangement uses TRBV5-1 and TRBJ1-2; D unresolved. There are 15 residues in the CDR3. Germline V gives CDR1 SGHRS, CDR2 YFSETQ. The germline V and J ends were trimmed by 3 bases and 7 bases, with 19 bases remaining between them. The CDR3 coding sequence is TGCGCCAGCAGCTCTTCGGCCTCTCAATCGGGTGGCTACACCTTC. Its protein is CASSSSASQSGGYTF.

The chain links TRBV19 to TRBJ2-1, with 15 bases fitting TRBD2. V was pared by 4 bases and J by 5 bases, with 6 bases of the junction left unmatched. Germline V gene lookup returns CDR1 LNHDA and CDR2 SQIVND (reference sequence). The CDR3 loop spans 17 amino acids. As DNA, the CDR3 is TGTGCCAGTAGTAAGGGACTAGCGGGAGGATCCCACAATGAGCAGTTCTTC. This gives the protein CASSKGLAGGSHNEQFF.

CDR3 sequence reads: CASSEKGSWRPSWRYV. CDR3 in DNA: TGCGCCAGCAGTGAGAAAGGAAGTTGGAGGCCCTCCTGGCGGTACGTC. The chain has TRBV10-1 and TRBJ2-7; perhaps TRBD2 as D (5 bases). V lost 2 bases and J lost 12, with 26 bases in between. The CDR3 covers 16 residues. CDR1 and CDR2 from the germline V gene are WNHNN and SYGVQD (reference sequence).

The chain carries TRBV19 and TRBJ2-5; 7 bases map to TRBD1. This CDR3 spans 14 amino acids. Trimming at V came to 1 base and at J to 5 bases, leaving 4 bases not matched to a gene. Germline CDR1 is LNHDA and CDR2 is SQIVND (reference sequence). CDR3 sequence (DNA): TGTGCCAGTAGTATAGCCGACAGGGCCGAGACCCAGTACTTC. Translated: CASSIADRAETQYF.

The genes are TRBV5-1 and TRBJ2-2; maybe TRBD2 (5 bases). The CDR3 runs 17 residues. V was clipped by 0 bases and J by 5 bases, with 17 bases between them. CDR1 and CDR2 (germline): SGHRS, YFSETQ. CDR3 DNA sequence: TGCGCCAGCAGCTTGGAGCTAGCCGCCTCGGGGACCGGGGAGCTGTTTTTT. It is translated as CASSLELAASGTGELFF.

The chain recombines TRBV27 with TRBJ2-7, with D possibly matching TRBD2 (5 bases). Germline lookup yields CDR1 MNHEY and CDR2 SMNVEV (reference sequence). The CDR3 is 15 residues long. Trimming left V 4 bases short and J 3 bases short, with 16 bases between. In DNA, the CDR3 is TGTGCCAGCAGTTCCTATTCTCCGGGATTCTACGAGCAGTACTTC. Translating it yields CASSSYSPGFYEQYF.

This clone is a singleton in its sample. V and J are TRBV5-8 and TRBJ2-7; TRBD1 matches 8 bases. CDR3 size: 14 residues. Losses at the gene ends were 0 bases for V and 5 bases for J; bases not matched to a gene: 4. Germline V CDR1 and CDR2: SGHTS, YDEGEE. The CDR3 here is CASSLVQGADEQYV. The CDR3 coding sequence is TGTGCCAGCAGCTTGGTGCAGGGGGCCGACGAGCAGTACGTC.

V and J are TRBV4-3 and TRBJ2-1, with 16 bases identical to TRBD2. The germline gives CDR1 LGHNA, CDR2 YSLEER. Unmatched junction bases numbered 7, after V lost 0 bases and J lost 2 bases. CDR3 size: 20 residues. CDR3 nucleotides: TGCGCCAGCAGCCAAGAGATCGTGGGACTAGCGGGAGGGGCCTACAATGAGCAGTTCTTC. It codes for CASSQEIVGLAGGAYNEQFF.

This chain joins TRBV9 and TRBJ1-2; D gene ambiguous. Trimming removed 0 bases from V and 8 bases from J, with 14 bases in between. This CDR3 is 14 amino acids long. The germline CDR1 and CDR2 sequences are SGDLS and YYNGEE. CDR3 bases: TGTGCCAGCAGCGTAGGAGGACCCGCGGGCGGCTACACCTTC. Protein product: CASSVGGPAGGYTF.

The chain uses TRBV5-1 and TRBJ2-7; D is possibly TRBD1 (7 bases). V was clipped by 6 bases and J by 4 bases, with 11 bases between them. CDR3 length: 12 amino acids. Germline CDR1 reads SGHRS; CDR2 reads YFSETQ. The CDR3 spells CASTGGLYEQYF. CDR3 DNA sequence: TGCGCCAGCACAGGGGGGTTATACGAGCAGTACTTC.

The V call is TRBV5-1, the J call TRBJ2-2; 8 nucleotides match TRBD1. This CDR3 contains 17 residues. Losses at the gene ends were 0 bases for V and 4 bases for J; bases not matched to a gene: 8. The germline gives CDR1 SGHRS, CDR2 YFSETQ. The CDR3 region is CASSLAGTGYTTGELFF. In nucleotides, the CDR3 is TGCGCCAGCAGCTTGGCGGGGACAGGATACACCACCGGGGAGCTGTTTTTT.